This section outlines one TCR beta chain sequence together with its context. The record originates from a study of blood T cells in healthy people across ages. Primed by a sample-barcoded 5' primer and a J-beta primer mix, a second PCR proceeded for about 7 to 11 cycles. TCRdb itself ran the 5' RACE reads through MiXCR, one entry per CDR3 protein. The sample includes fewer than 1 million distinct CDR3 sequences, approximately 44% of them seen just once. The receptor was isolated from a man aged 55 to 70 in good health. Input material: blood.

CDR3 protein: CASSFPETGHYEQYF. In nucleotides, the CDR3 is TGTGCCAGCAGCTTCCCCGAGACAGGGCACTACGAGCAGTACTTC. V and J are TRBV7-2 and TRBJ2-7; 7 bases are shared with TRBD1. The germline V gene encodes CDR1 SGHTA and CDR2 FQGNSA. This CDR3 contains 15 residues. V dropped 3 bases and J dropped 3; count of bases not matched to a gene: 8. Supplemented by reference TRBV7-2 and TRBJ2-7, the full variable domain reads GAGVSQSPSNKVTEKGKDVELRCDPISGHTALYWYRQSLGQGLEFLIYFQGNSAPDKSGLPSDRFSAERTGGSVSTLTIQRTQQEDSAVYLCASSFPETGHYEQYFGPGTRLTVT.